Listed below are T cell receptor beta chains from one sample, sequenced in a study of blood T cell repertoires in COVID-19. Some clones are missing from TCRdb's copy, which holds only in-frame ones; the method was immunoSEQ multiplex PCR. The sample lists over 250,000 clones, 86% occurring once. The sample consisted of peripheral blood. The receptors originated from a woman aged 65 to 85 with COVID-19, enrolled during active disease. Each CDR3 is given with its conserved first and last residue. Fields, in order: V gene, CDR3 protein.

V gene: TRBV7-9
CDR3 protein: CASSSGTGGSIYEQYF

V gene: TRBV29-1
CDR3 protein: CSVPGGDTDTQYF

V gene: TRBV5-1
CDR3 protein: CASSSRGANYGYTF

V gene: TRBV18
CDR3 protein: CASSLQTGETEAFF

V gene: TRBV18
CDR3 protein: CASSPLPGTGGLNEQFF

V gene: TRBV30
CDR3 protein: CAWSVTTPSYNEQFF

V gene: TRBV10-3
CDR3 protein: CAISEGRGEGETQYF

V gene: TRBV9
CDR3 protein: CASSEGTGGLYGYTF

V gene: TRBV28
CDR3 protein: CASSLWEGYGYTF

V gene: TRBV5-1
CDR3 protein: CASSSFPGNTGELFF

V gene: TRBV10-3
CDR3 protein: CAISVMTGPLLGYTF

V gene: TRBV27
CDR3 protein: CASSLDSGGTYNEQFF

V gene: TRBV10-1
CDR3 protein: CASSESGHSTDTQYF

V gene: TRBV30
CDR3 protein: CAWSGGTQETQYF

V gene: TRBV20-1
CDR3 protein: CSARTDTQYF

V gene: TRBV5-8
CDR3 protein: CASSLAYEQYF

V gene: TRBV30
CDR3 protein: CAWSGEAQNTEAFF

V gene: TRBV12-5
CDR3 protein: CASGLVVQPTLGEQYF

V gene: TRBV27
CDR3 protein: CASSLWGPGANVLTF

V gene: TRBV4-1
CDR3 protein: CASSPGRARTTGELFF

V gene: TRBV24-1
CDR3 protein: CATSDLRAGVYNEQFF